The 32 T cell receptor beta chains below come from one sample, sequenced in a study of blood T cell repertoires in COVID-19. Libraries were prepared by immunoSEQ multiplex PCR; TCRdb keeps only in-frame clonotypes and omits some of them. The profile covers fewer than 250,000 clones, with 70% to 90% appearing a single time and around 7.3% taken by the ten largest. The material sequenced was peripheral blood. These receptors were obtained from a woman aged 50 to 65 with active or convalescent COVID-19.

This chain links TRBV2 with TRBJ2-2; 8 positions match TRBD1. CDR3 size: 15 residues. J was trimmed by 6 bases and V by 6 bases; bases with no gene match: 9. The V gene's germline CDR1 is SNHLY and CDR2 FYNNEI. The CDR3 protein is CASRGRTGLAGELFF. The DNA for the CDR3 is TGTGCCAGCAGGGGCCGGACAGGGTTGGCCGGGGAGCTGTTTTTT.

The genes are TRBV24-1 and TRBJ1-1; 10 bases are a match to TRBD1. The ends lost 7 bases at V and 6 bases at J; junction bases unmatched: 7. This CDR3 region has 14 residues. Germline lookup yields CDR1 KGHDR and CDR2 SFDVKD. The CDR3 nucleotides read TGTGCCACCAGAGACAGGGGGCAAAAAGCTGAAGCTTTCTTT. It translates to CATRDRGQKAEAFF.

The chain recombines TRBV6-5 with TRBJ2-7; tentative D call: TRBD2 (6 bases). V lost 7 bases to trimming and J lost 2 bases, with 15 bases between them. Germline CDR1 and CDR2: MNHEY and SVGAGI. The CDR3 contains 14 residues. This CDR3 is CASNRNGSPYEQYF. CDR3 bases: TGTGCCAGCAATCGAAACGGGAGCCCCTACGAGCAGTACTTC.

This clone was seen a single time. The CDR3, as DNA: TGTGCCAGCAGCTTGGTGGGGAGTACGCAGTATTTT. This codes for CASSLVGSTQYF. The chain combines TRBV5-4 with TRBJ2-3, with D perhaps TRBD2 (5 bases). V lost 0 bases and J lost 8, with 7 bases in between. The CDR3 runs to 12 residues. Germline CDR1 reads SGHNT; CDR2 reads YYREEE (reference sequence).

The chain joins TRBV7-9 to TRBJ2-3, with TRBD2 matching 15 bases. Germline lookup yields CDR1 SEHNR and CDR2 FQNEAQ (reference sequence). Germline trimming cut 5 bases from V and 4 bases from J; bases unmatched to any gene: 4. This CDR3 has 16 amino acids. The chain's CDR3 is CASSPRTSGGADTQYF. The DNA of the CDR3 is TGTGCCAGCAGCCCACGGACTAGCGGGGGGGCAGATACGCAGTATTTT.

The count of this clone is one. The chain uses TRBV5-4 and TRBJ2-7; 10 positions agree with TRBD2. After removal of 2 bases from V and 5 bases from J, the junction contained 13 bases not matched to a gene. The CDR3 is 17 residues long. CDR1 is SGHNT and CDR2 is YYREEE in the germline V gene (reference sequence). CDR3 amino acids: CASSLGLAGALPNEQYF. The CDR3 bases are TGTGCCAGCAGCTTAGGGCTAGCGGGAGCCCTCCCTAACGAGCAGTACTTC.

As to this clone: This sample also contains other DNA sequences that code for the same CDR3. The CDR3 DNA is TGTGCCAGCAGTCTGACAGTCCAAGAGACCCAGTACTTC. This codes for CASSLTVQETQYF. The chain has TRBV2 and TRBJ2-5, with a weak D call TRBD1 (5 bases). V was trimmed by 5 bases and J by 1 base, leaving 8 bases between them. The CDR3 sequence is 13 residues long. Germline V gene sequence: CDR1 SNHLY, CDR2 FYNNEI.

The V and J genes are TRBV27 and TRBJ2-3; TRBD1 aligns across 7 bases. The J segment lost 0 bases and the V segment lost 2 bases, leaving 5 bases of the junction unmatched. This CDR3 spans 16 amino acids. The germline V gene has CDR1 MNHEY and CDR2 SMNVEV (reference sequence). The CDR3: CASSLPGQPSTDTQYF. DNA of the CDR3: TGTGCCAGCAGTTTACCGGGACAGCCCAGCACAGATACGCAGTATTTT.

This clone was picked up one time. The chain joins TRBV6-5 to TRBJ1-2; D remains ambiguous. The V gene lost 6 bases and the J gene lost 8 bases, with 19 bases spanning the gap. From germline, CDR1 is MNHEY and CDR2 SVGAGI. The CDR3 loop spans 14 amino acids. CDR3 residues: CASRRLGEGRGYTF. The CDR3 bases are TGTGCCAGCAGGCGTCTCGGGGAGGGTAGGGGCTACACCTTC.

The chain recombines TRBV7-6 with TRBJ1-1; D might be TRBD1 (6 bases). Germline CDR1 and CDR2: SGHVS and FNYEAQ. This CDR3 contains 16 residues. With 1 base removed from V and 1 base from J, the gap between germline ends came to 13 bases. CDR3 in amino acids: CASSLVTGRENTEAFF. CDR3 DNA: TGTGCCAGCAGCTTAGTCACAGGGAGGGAGAACACTGAAGCTTTCTTT.

The V call is TRBV19, the J call TRBJ2-1, with 8 bases lining up with TRBD2. Germline V CDR1 and CDR2: LNHDA, SQIVND (reference sequence). V shed 7 bases, J shed 8 bases, and the junction held 10 bases outside the gene matches. CDR3 length: 14 residues. The CDR3 is CASTLWAGGDEQFF. CDR3 DNA sequence: TGTGCCAGTACTTTGTGGGCGGGAGGTGATGAGCAGTTCTTC.

This chain joins TRBV5-1 and TRBJ1-2, with D maybe TRBD1 (5 bases). The V gene lost 1 base and the J gene lost 8 bases, with 18 bases spanning the gap. The CDR3 has 15 amino acids. The germline gives CDR1 SGHRS, CDR2 YFSETQ. The CDR3 loop is CASSLRSARRDGYTF. CDR3 DNA sequence: TGCGCCAGCAGCTTGAGGTCGGCGCGGAGGGACGGCTACACCTTC.

The genes are TRBV6-6 and TRBJ1-4; no reliable D call. From germline, CDR1 is MNHNY and CDR2 SVGAGI (reference sequence). The CDR3 has 14 residues. V was trimmed by 2 bases and J by 8 bases, leaving 12 bases between them. Here the CDR3 reads CASSYARGGEKLFF. CDR3 nucleotides: TGTGCCAGCAGTTACGCCCGGGGTGGGGAAAAACTGTTTTTT.

The chain is built from TRBV28 and TRBJ1-5; D unresolved. Trimming removed 5 bases at V and 5 bases at J, with 4 bases between. Germline V gene lookup returns CDR1 MDHEN and CDR2 SYDVKM. The CDR3 contains 11 residues. CDR3 region: CASSGDQPQHF. The CDR3 DNA follows: TGTGCCAGCAGTGGAGATCAGCCCCAGCATTTT. The variable domain in full, with the rest retrieved from reference TRBV28 and TRBJ1-5, is DVKVTQSSRYLVKRTGEKVFLECVQDMDHENMFWYRQDPGLGLRLIYFSYDVKMKEKGDIPEGYSVSREKKERFSLILESASTNQTSMYLCASSGDQPQHFGDGTRLSIL.

This rearrangement joins TRBV7-8 to TRBJ2-3; D is perhaps TRBD2 (5 bases). The CDR3 totals 17 residues. Between the trimmed V and J ends, which lost 1 base and 0 bases, there was a span of 14 bases. From germline, CDR1 is SGHVS and CDR2 FQNEAQ. CDR3 DNA sequence: TGTGCCAGCAGCTTAGGCTCGAGCGGAACGAGCACAGATACGCAGTATTTT. This codes for CASSLGSSGTSTDTQYF. The full variable domain, its missing parts supplied by reference TRBV7-8 and TRBJ2-3, is GAGVSQSPRYKVAKRGQDVALRCDPISGHVSLFWYQQALGQGPEFLTYFQNEAQLDKSGLPSDRFFAERPEGSVSTLKIQRTQQEDSAVYLCASSLGSSGTSTDTQYFGPGTRLTVL.

This chain joins TRBV18 and TRBJ1-6, with TRBD1 matching 11 bases. The CDR3 sequence is 17 residues long. Germline assignment: CDR1 KGHSH and CDR2 LQKENI. V lost 1 base and J lost 9; bases outside the gene matches: 8. CDR3 in DNA: TGTGCCAGCTCACCACAGGTCCCCGGGACAGGGGGTTCACCCCTCCACTTT. Translating gives CASSPQVPGTGGSPLHF.

This clone is a singleton in its sample. The chain recombines TRBV2 with TRBJ2-2; 7 bases fit TRBD1. Per germline, CDR1 SNHLY and CDR2 FYNNEI. Germline trimming cut 9 bases from V and 0 bases from J; bases unmatched to any gene: 4. This CDR3 is built from 14 residues. CDR3 nucleotide sequence: TGTGCCAGTGCCGGGACAGCGAACACCGGGGAGCTGTTTTTT. It encodes CASAGTANTGELFF.

The V call is TRBV1, the J call TRBJ2-3; no check of the table's D call, TRBD2, against the DNA was made. TRBV1 is a recognized pseudogene. The CDR3 has 14 residues. The CDR3 loop is CTSSPRGTYGTQYF. DNA of the CDR3: TGCACCAGCAGCCCTCGGGGGACCTATGGTACGCAGTATTTT.

This sequence joins TRBV5-1 and TRBJ2-1, with 7 bases lining up with TRBD2. CDR3 length equals 12 residues. Trimming cost V 0 bases and J 15 bases; bases outside gene matches: 6. The germline V gene encodes CDR1 SGHRS and CDR2 YFSETQ. Here the CDR3 DNA reads TGCGCCAGCAGCTTGGGGAGGGAGGGGCGGTTCTTC. As protein: CASSLGREGRFF.

This clone was detected once. The chain has TRBV6-5 and TRBJ1-1; TRBD1 might be the D (6 bases). Trimming took 4 bases from V and 1 from J, leaving 16 bases between them. Germline assignment: CDR1 MNHEY and CDR2 SVGAGI. The CDR3 spans 16 residues. DNA for the CDR3: TGTGCCAGCAGTTTTCAGACAGGCTACTCGAACACTGAAGCTTTCTTT. It codes for CASSFQTGYSNTEAFF.

CDR3 DNA sequence: TGCGCCAGCAGCCAAATTGGACTAGCGGTCCCCTACGAGCAGTACTTC. Translated, it gives CASSQIGLAVPYEQYF. This chain connects TRBV5-1 to TRBJ2-7; 10 bases map to TRBD2. Per the germline V gene, CDR1 is SGHRS and CDR2 is YFSETQ. Unmatched junction bases numbered 9, after V lost 4 bases and J lost 2 bases. The CDR3 extends over 16 amino acids.

The chain joins TRBV5-4 to TRBJ1-1; D is ambiguous. V was cut by 3 bases and J by 7 bases, with 10 bases left in between. This CDR3 comprises 12 residues. Germline V gene sequence: CDR1 SGHNT, CDR2 YYREEE (reference sequence). The CDR3 nucleotides are TGTGCCAGCAGCTCACTCCCCCTTGAAGCTTTCTTT. Its translation is CASSSLPLEAFF. The whole variable domain, filled in from reference TRBV5-4 and TRBJ1-1, reads ETGVTQSPTHLIKTRGQQVTLRCSSQSGHNTVSWYQQALGQGPQFIFQYYREEENGRGNFPPRFSGLQFPNYSSELNVNALELDDSALYLCASSSLPLEAFFGQGTRLTVV.

The V gene is TRBV5-6, the J gene TRBJ1-5; D ambiguous. The CDR3 runs 15 residues. From germline, CDR1 is SGHDT and CDR2 YYEEEE. V lost 0 bases to trimming and J lost 4 bases, with 11 bases between them. CDR3 sequence reads: CASSLGTVLNQPQHF. Written as DNA, the CDR3 is TGTGCCAGCAGCTTGGGTACCGTCCTAAATCAGCCCCAGCATTTT.

This clone was found once. The V gene is TRBV27, the J gene TRBJ2-7; unclear D gene. With 4 bases removed from V and 4 bases from J, the gap between germline ends came to 11 bases. CDR1 MNHEY and CDR2 SMNVEV come from the germline V gene (reference sequence). This CDR3 has 13 amino acids. CDR3 sequence: CASSWAVRYEQYV. The CDR3 DNA sequence: TGTGCCAGCAGTTGGGCAGTCCGATACGAGCAGTACGTC.

This chain uses TRBV6-5 with TRBJ1-2; 7 bases align to TRBD1. J lost 8 bases, V lost 6 bases, and 9 bases had no gene match. Germline V lookup: CDR1 MNHEY, CDR2 SVGAGI. The CDR3 has 13 residues. The chain's CDR3 is CASRRGQGNGYTF. The DNA for the CDR3 is TGTGCCAGCAGGAGGGGGCAGGGCAACGGCTACACCTTC.

The chain has TRBV18 and TRBJ2-1; D might be TRBD2 (5 bases). The CDR3 sequence is 14 residues long. The ends were cut back, 7 bases at V and 6 bases at J, with 16 bases in the middle. Per germline, CDR1 KGHSH and CDR2 LQKENI. The CDR3 is CASFSRGAGNEQFF. The CDR3 DNA is TGTGCCAGCTTCTCCCGAGGCGCGGGCAATGAGCAGTTCTTC.

The rearrangement links TRBV7-6 to TRBJ1-6, with no clear D. Germline CDR1 reads SGHVS; CDR2 reads FNYEAQ. The CDR3 sequence is 16 residues long. V lost 0 bases and J 8 bases, leaving 14 bases between the germline ends. Written as DNA, the CDR3 is TGTGCCAGCAGCTTAGCAGTGAGTGGTCCCTATTCACCCCTCCACTTT. The encoded protein is CASSLAVSGPYSPLHF.

The rearrangement joins TRBV29-1 to TRBJ2-7; 10 bases are a match to TRBD2. The CDR3 runs to 14 residues. V shed 1 base and J 2 bases; nucleotides not matched to a gene: 2. Germline CDR1 is SQVTM and CDR2 is ANQGSEA. The DNA of the CDR3 is TGCAGCGTTGAAGGGCTAGCGGGGGCCTACGAGCAGTACTTC. This codes for CSVEGLAGAYEQYF.

The rearrangement uses TRBV19 and TRBJ1-4; TRBD1 matches 9 bases. Germline CDR1 reads LNHDA; CDR2 reads SQIVND (reference sequence). Trimming cost V 7 bases and J 0 bases; bases outside gene matches: 3. This CDR3 is built from 15 residues. CDR3 residues: CASNTGGATNEKLFF. CDR3 bases: TGTGCCAGTAACACAGGGGGCGCAACTAATGAAAAACTGTTTTTT.

The chain combines TRBV4-2 with TRBJ1-2; 12 positions agree with TRBD1. The ends lost 4 bases at V and 8 bases at J; junction bases unmatched: 8. The CDR3 contains 15 residues. Germline loops: CDR1 LGHNA, CDR2 YNFKEQ. The CDR3 reads CASSLGGQGARGYTF. CDR3 coding DNA: TGTGCCAGCAGCCTTGGGGGACAGGGGGCGCGGGGCTACACCTTC.

This clone has a count of ten or more. The chain combines TRBV7-9 with TRBJ1-5; TRBD1 matches at 10 bases. The CDR3 is 14 residues long. Germline V gene lookup returns CDR1 SEHNR and CDR2 FQNEAQ (reference sequence). The V gene end was trimmed by 10 bases and the J gene end by 5 bases; junction bases not matched to a gene: 8. CDR3: CAIKTGGADQPQHF. CDR3 sequence (DNA): TGTGCCATTAAGACAGGGGGCGCCGATCAGCCCCAGCATTTT.

This clone occurred once. The V and J genes are TRBV7-2 and TRBJ1-2; D possibly corresponds to TRBD1 (5 bases). V was trimmed by 3 bases and J by 5 bases, leaving 16 bases between them. CDR1 and CDR2 from the germline V gene are SGHTA and FQGNSA. The CDR3 is 15 amino acids. The CDR3 DNA reads as TGTGCCAGCAGCTTTGAAACAGGCGGACCTTATGGCTACACCTTC. Its protein product is CASSFETGGPYGYTF. The full variable domain, its missing parts supplied by reference TRBV7-2 and TRBJ1-2, is GAGVSQSPSNKVTEKGKDVELRCDPISGHTALYWYRQSLGQGLEFLIYFQGNSAPDKSGLPSDRFSAERTGGSVSTLTIQRTQQEDSAVYLCASSFETGGPYGYTFGSGTRLTVV.